The TCR beta chain under discussion was sequenced for a study of blood T cell repertoires in COVID-19. About the study: The analysed material was cDNA or gDNA that came from T cells, B-cell-depleted T cells, or PBMCs.

Allocation to cohorts depended on clinical history reported by the participants. Per the study methods: Using reference gene primer amplification, nucleated cell counts were estimated. Produced via immunoSEQ multiplex PCR; TCRdb's table is partial and in-frame only. V and J calls and clone size come straight from that table; D and trimming were deduced from the DNA. The sample lists about 280,000 clones; around 89% were seen once. This clonotype was sampled from a woman under 30 with acute COVID-19. Source material: PBMCs or T cells enriched from blood (not recorded which).

Written as DNA, the CDR3 is TGTGCCAGCAGCTTTATAGCGGGAACCTACAATGAGCAGTTCTTC. It yields the protein CASSFIAGTYNEQFF. The chain has TRBV7-3 and TRBJ2-1; 8 nucleotides align to TRBD2. Germline CDR1 SGHTA, CDR2 FQGTGA. The CDR3 length is 15 residues. V was pared by 3 bases and J by 2 bases, with 3 bases of the junction left unmatched.